The clone carrying this TCR beta chain was seen only a few times. This sample was taken from a study of OX40 agonist ivuxolimab in advanced cancers. Study overall: One hepatocellular carcinoma and two cutaneous melanoma patients partially responded.

The CDR3 is 13 residues long. Deletions cut 5 bases from V and 4 bases from J, with 11 bases between. The germline gives CDR1 SGHAT, CDR2 FQNNGV. Data came from immunoSEQ multiplex PCR; TCRdb stores just in-frame clones and leaves some out. This repertoire shows approximately 70,000 clones, 86% found once; its top ten account for approximately 6.9%. Material: CD4+ or CD8+ T cells sorted from blood, obtained in a trial of the OX40 agonist ivuxolimab. The TCR comes from an adult with an advanced solid tumor such as melanoma, head and neck, liver or kidney cancer. The V and J genes are TRBV11-2 and TRBJ1-1; possibly TRBD1 for D (6 bases). The CDR3 sequence: CASSVQGSTEAFF. The DNA of the CDR3 is TGTGCCAGCAGCGTACAGGGTTCCACTGAAGCTTTCTTT.